These 26 T cell receptor beta chains came from one sample sequenced in a study of follicular helper T cells after annual influenza vaccination. Time point reported: 2014-2015 season, pre-vaccination. Assay: immunoSEQ multiplex PCR; the TCRdb copy retains only in-frame clones and omits some. The sample has over 12,000 clones; 84% are singletons. Here the sequenced sample was CXCR5- memory CD4+ T cells sorted from blood, taken on the day of influenza vaccination. The receptors derive from an adult who received the influenza vaccine.

The V and J genes are TRBV5-1 and TRBJ2-2, with 11 nucleotides matching TRBD1. This CDR3 comprises 18 residues. Germline V gives CDR1 SGHRS, CDR2 YFSETQ. J gave up 5 bases and V 3 bases, and 12 bases lay outside the gene matches. This chain's CDR3 is CASSSRTSGTGGTGELFF. The CDR3 DNA is TGCGCCAGCAGCTCAAGAACGTCCGGGACAGGGGGAACCGGGGAGCTGTTTTTT.

The V and J genes are TRBV7-2 and TRBJ1-1; D gene ambiguous. Trimming stripped 4 bases from V and 4 bases from J, with 13 bases between. Per the germline V gene, CDR1 is SGHTA and CDR2 is FQGNSA. The length of the CDR3 is 14 residues. The CDR3: CASSSGRSVTEAFF. CDR3 coding DNA: TGTGCCAGCAGCTCAGGCCGGAGTGTCACTGAAGCTTTCTTT.

This chain links TRBV7-2 with TRBJ1-2; the D gene is possibly TRBD1 (6 bases). Germline loops: CDR1 SGHTA, CDR2 FQGNSA. Between the trimmed V and J ends, which lost 5 bases and 7 bases, there was a span of 17 bases. This CDR3 has 14 residues. In nucleotides, the CDR3 is TGTGCCAGCAGCCAGTTACAGGGAAGAGGTGGCTACACCTTC. Protein product: CASSQLQGRGGYTF.

This clone was picked up a small number of times. The CDR3 DNA follows: TGTGCCAGCAGCTTAGACAGGGGGCCGGGTAATTCACCCCTCCACTTT. Translation gives CASSLDRGPGNSPLHF. This chain joins TRBV11-2 and TRBJ1-6; 8 nucleotides agree with TRBD1. Germline lookup yields CDR1 SGHAT and CDR2 FQNNGV. The CDR3 contains 16 residues. J was trimmed by 6 bases and V by 0 bases; bases with no gene match: 4.

The chain joins TRBV27 to TRBJ2-7; 8 bases are shared with TRBD1. Germline assignment: CDR1 MNHEY and CDR2 SMNVEV (reference sequence). This CDR3 has 15 residues. Trimming cost V 6 bases and J 4 bases; bases outside gene matches: 11. The CDR3 loop reads CASRTPRDRLYEQYF. Written as DNA, the CDR3 is TGTGCCAGCAGAACCCCCCGGGACAGGCTTTACGAGCAGTACTTC.

This chain uses TRBV6-5 with TRBJ1-1; 12 nucleotides match TRBD1. Trimming cost V 6 bases and J 6 bases; bases outside gene matches: 8. The CDR3 is 15 residues long. Germline V gene sequence: CDR1 MNHEY, CDR2 SVGAGI. The CDR3, as DNA: TGTGCCAGCAGCGTGGGCGGGACAGGGGGCTCTGAAGCTTTCTTT. Encoded protein: CASSVGGTGGSEAFF.

This clone was detected only a few times. The rearrangement joins TRBV30 to TRBJ1-2; D remains unclear. Trimming removed 0 bases at V and 6 bases at J, with 14 bases between. Germline CDR1 GTSNPN, CDR2 SVGIG (reference sequence). The CDR3 runs 14 residues. The CDR3 region is CAWSVQITADGYTF. Here the CDR3 DNA reads TGTGCCTGGAGTGTACAAATAACCGCGGATGGCTACACCTTC.

This clone was counted a single time. V is TRBV5-1 and J is TRBJ2-1; 7 nucleotides line up with TRBD2. CDR1 is SGHRS, CDR2 YFSETQ, per germline. The CDR3 sequence is 16 residues long. V shed 2 bases, J shed 8 bases, and the junction held 13 bases outside the gene matches. CDR3 in amino acids: CASSLKEAGIVDEQFF. The DNA of the CDR3 is TGCGCCAGCAGCTTAAAGGAAGCGGGGATTGTTGATGAGCAGTTCTTC.

This clone has only a few counts. The rearrangement uses TRBV5-4 and TRBJ1-2; 8 bases are a match to TRBD1. The V gene end was trimmed by 3 bases and the J gene end by 4 bases; junction bases not matched to a gene: 5. Germline loops: CDR1 SGHNT, CDR2 YYREEE (reference sequence). CDR3 length: 14 residues. The CDR3 sequence: CASSSFQGAYGYTF. For the CDR3, the DNA is TGTGCCAGCAGCTCGTTTCAGGGGGCCTATGGCTACACCTTC.

The rearrangement links TRBV9 to TRBJ2-3; D gene uncertain. The length of the CDR3 is 16 residues. Trimming removed 3 bases from V and 0 bases from J, with 14 bases in between. CDR1 is SGDLS and CDR2 is YYNGEE in the germline V gene. CDR3 region: CASSGRRAGSTDTQYF. The CDR3 DNA sequence: TGTGCCAGCAGCGGGCGAAGGGCCGGTAGCACAGATACGCAGTATTTT.

V is TRBV5-1 and J is TRBJ2-1; D remains unclear. The CDR3 runs to 13 residues. Between the trimmed V and J ends, which lost 4 bases and 12 bases, there was a span of 17 bases. Germline V gene lookup returns CDR1 SGHRS and CDR2 YFSETQ. This chain's CDR3 is CASSTGPRVGQFF. The DNA for the CDR3 is TGCGCCAGCAGCACCGGGCCTAGGGTTGGGCAGTTCTTC.

CDR3 region: CASSLGLGSDLNTEAFF. CDR3 nucleotide sequence: TGCGCCAGCAGCTTGGGGCTCGGGTCAGACTTAAACACTGAAGCTTTCTTT. The chain couples TRBV5-1 to TRBJ1-1; D is uncertain. CDR3 length equals 17 residues. The V and J ends lost 0 bases and 2 bases respectively, with 17 bases between them. CDR1 and CDR2 (germline): SGHRS, YFSETQ.

J is TRBJ1-1 and V is TRBV7-2; D is perhaps TRBD1 (6 bases). Germline CDR1 SGHTA, CDR2 FQGNSA. Trimming took 4 bases from V and 1 from J, leaving 10 bases between them. This CDR3 has 14 residues. CDR3 sequence: CASSSEDRNTEAFF. CDR3 bases: TGTGCCAGCAGCTCGGAGGACAGGAACACTGAAGCTTTCTTT.

The chain is built from TRBV29-1 and TRBJ2-7; TRBD1 aligns across 11 bases. The CDR3 is made up of 14 amino acids. The V segment lost 3 bases and the J segment 3 bases; nucleotides outside the gene matches: 4. The germline gives CDR1 SQVTM, CDR2 ANQGSEA. CDR3 coding DNA: TGCAGCGTTGAGGCCGGGACAGGGGGCTACGAGCAGTACTTC. This codes for CSVEAGTGGYEQYF.

The V call is TRBV18, the J call TRBJ2-7, with D possibly matching TRBD1 (5 bases). V lost 4 bases to trimming and J lost 1 base, with 11 bases between them. The CDR3 runs 14 residues. Germline CDR1 KGHSH, CDR2 LQKENI. The CDR3 spells CASSLTGNSYEQYF. CDR3 in DNA: TGTGCCAGCTCACTTACAGGCAATTCCTACGAGCAGTACTTC.

The chain links TRBV10-3 to TRBJ1-6; 7 bases agree with TRBD1. The CDR3 extends over 15 amino acids. The V gene end was trimmed by 2 bases and the J gene end by 10 bases; junction bases not matched to a gene: 8. Germline CDR1 is ENHRY and CDR2 is SYGVKD. The CDR3 loop is CAISEQGEVRSPLHF. CDR3 nucleotide sequence: TGTGCCATCAGTGAGCAGGGGGAGGTCAGGTCACCCCTCCACTTT.

The chain joins TRBV6-5 to TRBJ2-7, with TRBD1 matching 10 bases. Germline trimming cut 6 bases from V and 5 bases from J; bases unmatched to any gene: 4. The CDR3 consists of 13 residues. The germline CDR1 and CDR2 sequences are MNHEY and SVGAGI. CDR3 coding DNA: TGTGCCAGCAGGACAGGGGGCCAGGACGAGCAGTACTTC. The encoded protein is CASRTGGQDEQYF.

The rearrangement joins TRBV6-5 to TRBJ1-6; D remains unclear. CDR1 and CDR2 from the germline V gene are MNHEY and SVGAGI. The ends were cut back, 6 bases at V and 7 bases at J, with 10 bases in the middle. This CDR3 has 13 residues. This CDR3 reads CASRLIQNSPLHF. In DNA form, the CDR3 reads TGTGCCAGCAGATTGATCCAGAATTCACCCCTCCACTTT.

This clone was counted a single time. This rearrangement joins TRBV4-1 to TRBJ2-1; 7 bases align to TRBD2. The CDR3 loop spans 15 amino acids. CDR1 is MGHRA, CDR2 YSYEKL, per germline. V lost 6 bases, J lost 3 bases, and 8 bases stayed unmatched. CDR3 residues: CASSPGTIHYNEQFF. Written as DNA, the CDR3 is TGCGCCAGCAGTCCCGGGACTATCCACTACAATGAGCAGTTCTTC.

This chain connects TRBV6-9 to TRBJ1-5; no clear D gene. The V end lost 3 bases, the J end lost 4 bases, and 13 bases lay between the germline ends. Germline V gene data show CDR1 as MNHGY and CDR2 as SVAAGI. The CDR3 runs 15 residues. CDR3 coding DNA: TGTGCCAGCAGTTACGGCCGGTCCGCAAATCAGCCCCAGCATTTT. Translating it yields CASSYGRSANQPQHF.

The genes are TRBV7-3 and TRBJ2-2; D may be TRBD1 or TRBD2 (5 bases each). This CDR3 is built from 15 residues. The germline V gene encodes CDR1 SGHTA and CDR2 FQGTGA. The ends were cut back, 4 bases at V and 1 base at J, with 10 bases in the middle. The CDR3 region has the DNA TGTGCCAGCAGCTCGGCTGGGGGGAACACCGGGGAGCTGTTTTTT. This gives the protein CASSSAGGNTGELFF.

V gene TRBV9 combines with J gene TRBJ2-2; D gene ambiguous. V lost 0 bases and J 4 bases, leaving 7 bases between the germline ends. CDR1 and CDR2 (germline): SGDLS, YYNGEE. The CDR3 consists of 14 residues. The CDR3 spells CASSVGSVTGELFF. In DNA form, the CDR3 reads TGTGCCAGCAGCGTAGGATCAGTCACCGGGGAGCTGTTTTTT.

The V gene is TRBV29-1, the J gene TRBJ2-3, with D perhaps matching TRBD1 (6 bases). CDR1 and CDR2 (germline): SQVTM, ANQGSEA. The CDR3 sequence is 12 residues long. Trimming removed 5 bases at V and 5 bases at J, with 11 bases between. As DNA, the CDR3 is TGCAGCGTTCTAGGGGGTGGAGATACGCAGTATTTT. The encoded protein is CSVLGGGDTQYF.

V and J are TRBV5-1 and TRBJ2-7; D is unresolved. The V gene's germline CDR1 is SGHRS and CDR2 YFSETQ. V was clipped by 1 base and J by 2 bases, with 7 bases between them. There are 13 residues in the CDR3. The CDR3 loop reads CASSLQVTYEQYF. The CDR3 DNA follows: TGCGCCAGCAGCTTGCAGGTTACCTACGAGCAGTACTTC.

This sequence joins TRBV28 and TRBJ1-5; D gene ambiguous. CDR1 is MDHEN, CDR2 SYDVKM, per germline. Trimming took 2 bases from V and 4 from J, leaving 0 bases between them. The CDR3 totals 11 residues. The CDR3 is CASSLNQPQHF. DNA for the CDR3: TGTGCCAGCAGTTTAAATCAGCCCCAGCATTTT.

This chain joins TRBV25-1 and TRBJ1-2; D is uncertain. Germline CDR1 reads MGHDK; CDR2 reads SYGVNS. Trimming stripped 4 bases from V and 7 bases from J, with 19 bases between. The length of the CDR3 is 15 residues. The CDR3, as DNA: TGTGCCAGCAGTGGCCTCCACCTGAGTCTCGGTGGCTACACCTTC. It is translated as CASSGLHLSLGGYTF.